This is a list of T cell receptor beta chains from one sample in a study of CD8+CD57+ T cells in acquired aplastic anemia. TCRdb re-called the reads with MiXCR, one entry per CDR3 protein. The data contain a few hundred thousand distinct CDR3 sequences, roughly 61% of them singletons. Sequencing was carried out using sorted CD4+, CD8+, or CD8+CD57+ T cells (not recorded which) from PBMCs. These receptors were obtained from a human donor with aplastic anemia. CDR3s include the opening cysteine and the closing phenylalanine or tryptophan. A D gene is named only where the DNA matches it firmly. Not all rows give a size; the values are once, few, many and, for expanded clones, a class.

>TRBD1|TRBJ2-1|many|TRBV9
CASSVDGGQGINEQFF
TGTGCCAGCAGCGTAGATGGGGGACAGGGCATCAATGAGCAGTTCTTC
>.|TRBJ2-3|few|TRBV5-1
CASRLSGSTDTQYF
TGCGCCAGCCGTCTCAGCGGTTCCACAGATACGCAGTATTTT
>.|TRBJ2-1|.|TRBV7-2
CASSLESSSGNEQFF
TGTGCCAGCAGCTTAGAATCATCGAGCGGCAATGAGCAGTTCTTC
>.|TRBJ1-1|few|TRBV5-5
CASSTPGLNTEAFF
TGTGCCAGCAGCACCCCGGGGCTGAACACTGAAGCTTTCTTT
>.|TRBJ1-5|few|TRBV10-3
CAISEGSQNQPQHF
TGTGCCATCAGTGAGGGGTCGCAAAATCAGCCCCAGCATTTT
>.|TRBJ2-7|.|TRBV13
CASSLGTLGHEQYF
TGTGCCAGCAGCTTAGGGACTCTGGGCCACGAGCAGTACTTC
>.|TRBJ2-5|.|TRBV7-6
CASSLAVGPETQYF
TGTGCCAGCAGCTTAGCGGTTGGCCCTGAGACCCAGTACTTC
>.|TRBJ1-1|.|TRBV19
CASSPRQQAEAFF
TGTGCCAGTAGTCCTCGACAGCAGGCTGAAGCTTTCTTT
>.|TRBJ2-3|.|TRBV15
CATSREAGSTDTQYF
TGTGCCACCAGCAGAGAGGCAGGCAGCACAGATACGCAGTATTTT
>.|TRBJ2-3|.|TRBV2
CASSGDGGRTDTQYF
TGTGCCAGCAGTGGGGATGGGGGGCGGACAGATACGCAGTATTTT
>.|TRBJ1-1|.|TRBV24-1
CATSDFPRRTMNTEAFF
TGTGCCACCAGTGATTTCCCACGAAGGACCATGAACACTGAAGCTTTCTTT
>.|TRBJ1-2|.|TRBV29-1
CSARTASNYGYTF
TGCAGCGCGCGGACAGCCTCTAACTATGGCTACACCTTC
>.|TRBJ1-2|many|TRBV11-2
CASSLGDYGYTF
TGTGCCAGCAGCTTAGGAGACTATGGCTACACCTTC
>TRBD1|TRBJ1-2|.|TRBV2
CASRDRGLNYGYTF
TGTGCCAGCAGGGACAGGGGGCTTAACTATGGCTACACCTTC
>.|TRBJ2-2|.|TRBV19
CASSIPTGFANTGELFF
TGTGCCAGTAGTATCCCGACAGGATTCGCGAACACCGGGGAGCTGTTTTTT
>.|TRBJ2-3|many|TRBV7-6
CASSLEQWPYTDTQYF
TGTGCCAGCAGCTTAGAGCAGTGGCCTTACACAGATACGCAGTATTTT
>.|TRBJ1-6|many|TRBV5-1
CASSLDGPNSPLHF
TGCGCCAGCAGCTTGGATGGCCCTAATTCACCCCTCCACTTT
>.|TRBJ1-1|many|TRBV19
CASSWDLNTEAFF
TGTGCCAGTAGTTGGGACCTAAACACTGAAGCTTTCTTT
>TRBD2|TRBJ2-3|.|TRBV20-1
CSAYGTSGSGTDTQYF
TGCAGTGCCTACGGGACTAGCGGGAGTGGGACAGATACGCAGTATTTT
>TRBD1|TRBJ2-1|.|TRBV9
CASSVERQGWDNEQFF
TGTGCCAGCAGCGTAGAAAGACAGGGCTGGGACAATGAGCAGTTCTTC
>.|TRBJ1-3|many|TRBV20-1
CSASGGQGNTIYF
TGCAGTGCCAGCGGGGGGCAGGGAAACACCATATATTTT
>.|TRBJ2-7|.|TRBV7-2
CASSRRIKPYF
TGTGCCAGCAGCCGGAGGATCAAACCGTACTTC
>.|TRBJ1-1|once|TRBV7-8
CASSLGGFAEAFF
TGTGCCAGCAGCTTAGGTGGGTTCGCTGAAGCTTTCTTT